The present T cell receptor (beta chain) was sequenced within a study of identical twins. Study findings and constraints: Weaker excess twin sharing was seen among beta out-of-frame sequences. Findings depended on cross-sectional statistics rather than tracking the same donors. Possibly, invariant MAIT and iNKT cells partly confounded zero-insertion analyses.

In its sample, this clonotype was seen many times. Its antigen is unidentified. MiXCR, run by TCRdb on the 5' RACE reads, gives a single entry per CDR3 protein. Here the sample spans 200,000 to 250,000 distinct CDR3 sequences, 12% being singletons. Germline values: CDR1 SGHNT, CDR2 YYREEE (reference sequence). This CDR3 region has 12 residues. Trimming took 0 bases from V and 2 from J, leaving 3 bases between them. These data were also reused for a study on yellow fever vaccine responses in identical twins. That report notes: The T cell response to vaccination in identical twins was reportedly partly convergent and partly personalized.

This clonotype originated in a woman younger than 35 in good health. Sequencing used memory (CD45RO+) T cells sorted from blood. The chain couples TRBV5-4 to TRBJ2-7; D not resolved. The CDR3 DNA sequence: TGTGCCAGCAGCTTGGGGACCTACGAGCAGTACTTC. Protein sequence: CASSLGTYEQYF.